This TCR beta chain was recorded in a study of T cells in localized non-small cell lung cancer. This CDR3 has 15 residues. V was pared by 0 bases and J by 7 bases, with 7 bases of the junction left unmatched. CDR1 and CDR2 from the germline V gene are SGHRS and YFSETQ. Lacking atypia, the adjacent lung had been sampled at least 2 cm away from the tumor margin. Only in-frame clones appear in the TCRdb table, and some are missing; sequencing was by immunoSEQ multiplex PCR. The table includes 1,500 to 2,000 clones, roughly a fifth detected once. The chain recombines TRBV5-1 with TRBJ2-7; TRBD1 matches at 10 bases. The receptor was derived from a man aged 40-75 years with stage I lung adenocarcinoma. Specimen: normal lung tissue next to the tumor, collected before any cancer treatment. CDR3 protein: CASSLAGDRGGEQYF. The DNA for the CDR3 is TGCGCCAGCAGCTTGGCCGGGGACAGGGGCGGGGAGCAGTACTTC.